This TCR beta chain comes out of a study of shared clonotypes between healthy human individuals. The length of the CDR3 is 12 residues. The germline V gene has CDR1 SQVTM and CDR2 ANQGSEA. V was trimmed by 5 bases and J by 3 bases, leaving 10 bases between them. In the authors' methods: Junction-only immunoSEQ data arrived without quality scores, meaning filtering differed. The method was immunoSEQ multiplex PCR; TCRdb's version includes in-frame clones alone and lacks a portion of them. The DNA was the basis for D and trimming; V, J and clone size are from that table. Among around 580,000 clones, roughly 98% were seen once, and the ten largest hold approximately 0.33%. CD45RO negativity and positive selection for CCR7 defined naive CD8 cells, a population that excluded terminally differentiated effector memory CD45RA+ cells.

The sequencing input was naive CD8+ T cells sorted from blood. This chain connects TRBV29-1 to TRBJ2-5; tentatively, D is TRBD1 (6 bases). The sequence was obtained from a man aged 25-45 years in good health. The CDR3, as DNA: TGCAGCGTTAAGTCAGGGGAAGAGACCCAGTACTTC. Its translation is CSVKSGEETQYF.